Each of the 21 T cell receptor beta chains below was sequenced from the same sample in a study of blood T cell repertoires in COVID-19 (dated by TCRdb to the early 2020s). Preparation of the library involved the immunoSEQ multiplex PCR assay. What TCRdb holds here is the immuneACCESS table cut down to in-frame rearrangements. Part of the clones is not present; checked against another copy, under half of the missing clones reflect an unresolved V gene, and the others are unexplained. The table for this sample lists approximately 92,000 clones; about 86% of them were counted only once. In total, the top ten clones hold approximately 12% of the sample. The source material was peripheral blood. These receptors were taken from an older woman in a cohort sampled during active or convalescent COVID-19.

J is TRBJ2-2 and V is TRBV18; possibly TRBD2 for D (6 bases). Trimming cost V 3 bases and J 4 bases, with 9 bases left between them. The CDR3 runs to 14 residues. Germline values: CDR1 KGHSH, CDR2 LQKENI. This CDR3 reads CASSPRDGTGELFF. Here the CDR3 DNA reads TGTGCCAGCTCACCGCGGGATGGCACCGGGGAGCTGTTTTTT.

The chain joins TRBV7-9 to TRBJ1-2, with a possible D match to TRBD1 (5 bases). The germline gives CDR1 SEHNR, CDR2 FQNEAQ (reference sequence). The CDR3 length is 14 residues. V lost 4 bases and J lost 0, with 9 bases in between. CDR3 residues: CASSSAGANYGYTF. The CDR3, as DNA: TGTGCCAGCAGCTCGGCGGGGGCTAACTATGGCTACACCTTC.

The rearrangement joins TRBV18 to TRBJ1-6; possibly TRBD1 for D (6 bases). V lost 3 bases and J 7 bases, leaving 16 bases between the germline ends. Germline V lookup: CDR1 KGHSH, CDR2 LQKENI. The CDR3 is made up of 16 amino acids. The CDR3 here is CASSPGGGGGNSPLHF. The DNA for the CDR3 is TGTGCCAGCTCACCCGGAGGGGGGGGAGGAAATTCACCCCTCCACTTT.

The genes are TRBV21-1 and TRBJ2-1; the table gives TRBD2 as D, unverified against the DNA. TRBV21-1 counts as a pseudogene. This CDR3 is built from 16 residues. The CDR3 protein is CASSGMLAGRYNEQFF. The CDR3 region has the DNA TGTGCCAGCAGCGGGATGCTAGCGGGACGGTACAATGAGCAGTTCTTC.

This clone has just a few counts. This chain connects TRBV11-2 to TRBJ2-3; possibly TRBD2 for D (6 bases). Trimming shortened V by 5 bases and J by 12 bases, and 12 bases separated the two germline ends. This CDR3 has 11 residues. Germline CDR1 and CDR2: SGHAT and FQNNGV. This CDR3 is CASSQGLSQYF. CDR3 nucleotide sequence: TGTGCCAGCAGCCAAGGACTAAGTCAGTATTTT.

The chain is built from TRBV13 and TRBJ2-3; unclear D gene. Germline assignment: CDR1 PRHDT and CDR2 FYEKMQ (reference sequence). Trimming took 5 bases from V and 2 from J, leaving 17 bases between them. The CDR3 totals 16 residues. The CDR3 reads CASSPPDSPSTDTQYF. DNA of the CDR3: TGTGCCAGCAGCCCCCCCGACTCCCCGTCCACAGATACGCAGTATTTT.

V is TRBV28 and J is TRBJ1-2, with a tentative D call TRBD1 (6 bases). The V gene's germline CDR1 is MDHEN and CDR2 SYDVKM. CDR3 length: 13 amino acids. Trimming took 5 bases from V and 7 from J, leaving 14 bases between them. This chain's CDR3 is CASSQGRGAGYTF. DNA of the CDR3: TGTGCCAGCAGTCAAGGCAGGGGCGCTGGCTACACCTTC.

The chain links TRBV6-5 to TRBJ1-2, with D perhaps matching TRBD1 (6 bases). The length of the CDR3 is 12 residues. With 8 bases removed from V and 5 bases from J, the gap between germline ends came to 12 bases. From germline, CDR1 is MNHEY and CDR2 SVGAGI. The CDR3 DNA is TGTGCCAGCCGTACAGGGTGGTATGGCTACACCTTC. This sequence encodes CASRTGWYGYTF.

This clone was observed once. The rearrangement links TRBV28 to TRBJ1-4, with TRBD1 identical over 9 bases. Per the germline V gene, CDR1 is MDHEN and CDR2 is SYDVKM. Trimming removed 8 bases from V and 3 bases from J; junction bases left unmatched: 7. This CDR3 comprises 15 residues. In DNA, the CDR3 is TGTGCCAGCCGGGAACAGGGGGCGGCTAATGAAAAACTGTTTTTT. Translation gives CASREQGAANEKLFF.

This chain uses TRBV2 with TRBJ2-1, with TRBD1 matching 8 bases. CDR1 and CDR2 from the germline V gene are SNHLY and FYNNEI. The CDR3 runs 15 residues. J lost 3 bases, V lost 2 bases, and 3 bases had no gene match. For the CDR3, the DNA is TGTGCCAGCAGTGAACAGGGGGCGGGCTACAATGAGCAGTTCTTC. Its protein product is CASSEQGAGYNEQFF.

The chain carries TRBV6-1 and TRBJ2-1, with 7 positions matching TRBD1. Trimming removed 0 bases from V and 9 bases from J; junction bases left unmatched: 11. The germline gives CDR1 MNHNS, CDR2 SASEGT. CDR3 length: 16 amino acids. DNA of the CDR3: TGTGCCAGCAGTGAAGCGTACAGGGGAATCGTTGGTGAGCAGTTCTTC. Protein product: CASSEAYRGIVGEQFF.

The chain combines TRBV11-1 with TRBJ1-2; possibly TRBD1 for D (5 bases). Trimming cost V 5 bases and J 2 bases, with 9 bases left between them. Germline assignment: CDR1 SGHAT and CDR2 FQDESV (reference sequence). This CDR3 spans 13 amino acids. CDR3 DNA sequence: TGTGCCAGCAGCCCGGACACAAACTATGGCTACACCTTC. Translation: CASSPDTNYGYTF.

The rearrangement links TRBV10-3 to TRBJ2-7; no clear D. This CDR3 comprises 11 residues. Germline lookup yields CDR1 ENHRY and CDR2 SYGVKD. V was cut by 5 bases and J by 3 bases, with 5 bases left in between. The CDR3 protein is CAISSNYEQYF. The CDR3 coding sequence is TGTGCCATCAGTTCAAACTACGAGCAGTACTTC.

This sequence joins TRBV5-1 and TRBJ2-7; D may be TRBD1 (6 bases). Germline V lookup: CDR1 SGHRS, CDR2 YFSETQ. The CDR3 consists of 15 residues. V was shortened by 4 bases and J by 0 bases, with 14 bases between the two germline ends. CDR3 loop: CASSPGQISSYEQYF. The CDR3 DNA reads TGCGCCAGCAGCCCCGGACAGATTTCCTCCTACGAGCAGTACTTC.

This clone has a single count. The genes are TRBV6-1 and TRBJ2-7, with D uncertain. The CDR3 contains 15 residues. From germline, CDR1 is MNHNS and CDR2 SASEGT. Trimming stripped 2 bases from V and 2 bases from J, with 13 bases between. The CDR3 here is CASSESGGVTYEQYF. CDR3 nucleotide sequence: TGTGCCAGCAGTGAATCTGGCGGAGTAACCTACGAGCAGTACTTC.

The rearrangement links TRBV12-3 or TRBV12-4 to TRBJ2-1, with 8 positions matching TRBD2. The CDR3 consists of 13 residues. Unmatched junction bases numbered 2, after V lost 10 bases and J lost 0 bases. The CDR3 protein is CATAGGSYNEQFF. The DNA of the CDR3 is TGTGCCACCGCGGGAGGCTCCTACAATGAGCAGTTCTTC.

The chain carries TRBV5-1 and TRBJ1-2; no clear D. The germline CDR1 and CDR2 sequences are SGHRS and YFSETQ. The CDR3 runs to 13 residues. Deletions cut 0 bases from V and 7 bases from J, with 10 bases between. The CDR3 DNA reads as TGCGCCAGCAGCTTGGTGGGCGCTCCTGGCTACACCTTC. This encodes CASSLVGAPGYTF.

This clone has a single count. The chain uses TRBV7-8 and TRBJ1-4; D ambiguous. Trimming cost V 10 bases and J 5 bases, with 11 bases left between them. Germline V CDR1 and CDR2: SGHVS, FQNEAQ. The CDR3 is 12 amino acids. CDR3 in amino acids: CATRGLNEKLFF. In DNA form, the CDR3 reads TGTGCCACCCGAGGGTTGAATGAAAAACTGTTTTTT.

This rearrangement joins TRBV27 to TRBJ1-2; D not resolved. The germline V and J ends were trimmed by 3 bases and 0 bases, with 5 bases remaining between them. The CDR3 length is 13 residues. Germline CDR1 and CDR2: MNHEY and SMNVEV (reference sequence). CDR3 region: CASSLAANYGYTF. CDR3 in DNA: TGTGCCAGCAGTTTGGCGGCTAACTATGGCTACACCTTC.

The V gene is TRBV24-1, the J gene TRBJ2-3; TRBD2 agrees at 9 bases. Germline CDR1 KGHDR, CDR2 SFDVKD. This CDR3 spans 17 amino acids. The J segment lost 0 bases and the V segment lost 5 bases, leaving 8 bases of the junction unmatched. CDR3 nucleotides: TGTGCCACCAGTGCCGTTAGGGGGACTAGCAGCACAGATACGCAGTATTTT. This codes for CATSAVRGTSSTDTQYF.

This rearrangement joins TRBV2 to TRBJ2-7; possible D gene TRBD2, 5 bases. The CDR3 sequence is 11 residues long. The germline V gene encodes CDR1 SNHLY and CDR2 FYNNEI. The V end was cut by 6 bases, the J end by 5 bases, with 8 bases between. DNA for the CDR3: TGTGCCAGCAGCCGAGGGAACGAGCAGTACTTC. Residues: CASSRGNEQYF.